This T cell receptor (beta chain) came from a study of blood T cell repertoires in COVID-19. Study in general: Cohort 3 donors counted as recovered after two negative PCRs, clearance, or resolved symptoms. Samples came from the United States, Italy and Spain, spanning acute and convalescent COVID-19. Sample material is recorded as cDNA or gDNA derived from T cells, B-cell-depleted T cells, or PBMCs.

Under the authors' procedure: Counts of nucleated cells, estimated from reference gene primer amplification, were obtained. Profiling relied on immunoSEQ multiplex PCR, and the TCRdb table lists in-frame clones only, not all of them. V, J and clone size reflect that table, while D and trimming were determined from the DNA. The table records more than 200,000 clones, around 87% of them present only once. In this sample, this clone turned up once. CDR1 and CDR2 from the germline V gene are MGHRA and YSYEKL. V was cut by 0 bases and J by 4 bases, with 9 bases left in between. The CDR3 sequence is 14 residues long.

The source is a man aged 30-40 years in a cohort exposed to, infected with or recovered from COVID-19 (not recorded which). The sequenced material came from PBMCs or T cells enriched from blood (not recorded which). This chain connects TRBV4-1 to TRBJ1-2; no definite D call. CDR3 loop: CASSQESEAYGYTF. The CDR3 nucleotides read TGCGCCAGCAGCCAAGAGTCTGAGGCCTATGGCTACACCTTC.